Listed below are T cell receptor beta chains from one sample, sequenced in a study of blood T cells in healthy people across ages. TCRdb reprocessed the 5' RACE reads with MiXCR, giving one entry per CDR3 protein. The sample holds approximately 880,000 distinct CDR3 sequences, about 44% seen once. Source material: blood. Every receptor here comes from a man aged 25 to 40 in good health. The CDR3 runs from the conserved cysteine through the conserved F or W. D genes are given only for firm matches. Clone size, where shown, is once, few, many, or a class for clones that have expanded.

cdr3_length clone_size j_call d_call v_call cdr3_nt cdr3_aa
13 . TRBJ1-4 . TRBV29-1 TGCAGCGTTAGAACGGGAGCTAATGAAAAACTGTTTTTT CSVRTGANEKLFF
15 . TRBJ2-2 . TRBV9 TGTGCCAGCAGCAAGGACAGAAGTGCTACCGGGGAGCTGTTTTTT CASSKDRSATGELFF
13 few TRBJ2-5 . TRBV20-1 TGCAGTGTTAGTCCTTTCCCTCAAGAGACCCAGTACTTC CSVSPFPQETQYF
16 . TRBJ2-7 TRBD2 TRBV9 TGTGCCAGCAGCGTAGCTACGGGGGGTCCTTACTACGAGCAGTACTTC CASSVATGGPYYEQYF
11 . TRBJ1-1 . TRBV6-5 TGTGCCAGCGAATTTATGCGGGAAGCTTTCTTT CASEFMREAFF
20 . TRBJ2-6 TRBD1 TRBV4-2 TGTGCCAGCAGCTCTTCTGCACGGGGACAGGGAAGCTCTGGGGCCAACGTCCTGACTTTC CASSSSARGQGSSGANVLTF
18 . TRBJ2-7 TRBD1 TRBV6-4 TGTGCCAGCAGGCTTTCCCGGGACAGGGACCCCTTTTTGTGCGAGCAGTACTTC CASRLSRDRDPFLCEQYF
14 . TRBJ2-4 . TRBV27 TGTGCCAGTCGCGATATCGACACTTACAATGAGCAGTACTTC CASRDIDTYNEQYF
15 . TRBJ2-1 TRBD2 TRBV20-1 TGCAGTGCGGACGGACTAGCGGGTGGCTACAATGAGCAGTTCTTC CSADGLAGGYNEQFF
16 . TRBJ2-3 . TRBV25-1 TGTGCCAGCAGTGAACTTGGGCCCCCTGGTGTAGATACGCAGTATTTT CASSELGPPGVDTQYF
17 many TRBJ2-6 . TRBV4-2 TGTGCCAGCAGCCAAGGCGGCGAGAGCTCTGGGGCCAACGTCCTGACTTTC CASSQGGESSGANVLTF
12 . TRBJ2-5 . TRBV3-1 TGTGCCAGCAGCCAGGGGTTAAAGACCCAGTACTTC CASSQGLKTQYF
17 . TRBJ2-1 . TRBV4-1 TGCGCCAGCAGCCAAGATCGGGGCTCCAGCTCCTACAATGAGCAGTTCTTC CASSQDRGSSSYNEQFF
16 . TRBJ2-1 TRBD1 TRBV6-1 TGTGCCAGCAGTGAACGGTACGGGACAGCTATGTATGAGCAGTTCTTC CASSERYGTAMYEQFF
15 . TRBJ2-3 TRBD2 TRBV7-2 TGTGCTAGCAGCTTATTCGGGGGGGGGGCAGATACGCAGTATTTT CASSLFGGGADTQYF
14 once TRBJ2-7 TRBD1 TRBV29-1 TGCAGCGTTGAGGGACAGGGGGCTGGCAACGAGCAGTACTTC CSVEGQGAGNEQYF
15 few TRBJ2-3 . TRBV6-1 TGTGCCAGCAGTTCCCCGGGGGAGGGCACAGATACGCAGTATTTT CASSSPGEGTDTQYF
13 . TRBJ1-2 . TRBV9 TGTGCCAGCAGCGCACCGGGCCGCTATGGCTACACCTTC CASSAPGRYGYTF
17 . TRBJ2-3 TRBD1 TRBV4-2 TGTGCCAGCAGCCAAGAACCTTCTGACAGGGGCGGAGATACGCAGTATTTT CASSQEPSDRGGDTQYF
16 . TRBJ1-6 . TRBV4-1 TGCGCCAGCAGCCAAGTAATGACAGCGGACGGTTCACCCCTCCACTTT CASSQVMTADGSPLHF
16 . TRBJ1-2 TRBD1 TRBV6-1 TGTGCCAGCAGTGCGACACTCCCTGGACAGGGCCATGGCTACACCTTC CASSATLPGQGHGYTF
13 . TRBJ1-4 . TRBV7-2 TGTGCCAGCAGCCCAACTTCCGGGGAAAAACTGTTTTTT CASSPTSGEKLFF
15 few TRBJ2-1 . TRBV7-2 TGTGCCAGCAGCTGGGACTCGCGGGCCTACAATGAGCAGTTCTTC CASSWDSRAYNEQFF
11 . TRBJ2-1 TRBD2 TRBV6-5 TGTGCCAGCAGGATGCGGGAGGAGCAGTTCTTC CASRMREEQFF
15 . TRBJ1-2 . TRBV10-3 TGTGCCGTCAGTGCTGACAGTACCTCTAACTATGGCTACACCTTC CAVSADSTSNYGYTF
13 . TRBJ2-2 . TRBV7-9 TGTGCCAGCAGCCCGCGTCTTGTCGGGGAGCTGTTTTTT CASSPRLVGELFF
15 few TRBJ1-5 . TRBV4-1 TGCGCCAGCAGCCAAGATACAGGGCCGAATCAGCCCCAGCATTTT CASSQDTGPNQPQHF
15 . TRBJ1-1 . TRBV6-5 TGTGCCAGCAGTTACTCGAGAGGGGTTAACACTGAAGCTTTCTTT CASSYSRGVNTEAFF
13 once TRBJ1-2 . TRBV12-3/TRBV12-4 TGTGCCAGCACCCCAAGGACGGAATATGGCTACACCTTC CASTPRTEYGYTF
14 . TRBJ2-2 TRBD1 TRBV2 TGTGCCAGCAGTCCTGGGACAGCCACCGGGGAGCTGTTTTTT CASSPGTATGELFF
18 . TRBJ2-3 TRBD2 TRBV7-9 TGTGCCAGCAGCTCTCTAGCGGGGGGCTTCCAAAGCACAGATACGCAGTATTTT CASSSLAGGFQSTDTQYF
14 few TRBJ2-3 TRBD2 TRBV4-1 TGCGCCAGCGCTGCGGCGGGGGACACAGATACGCAGTATTTT CASAAAGDTDTQYF
14 . TRBJ1-2 . TRBV5-1 TGCGCCAGCAGCTTGGGGAAACCAGGGAATGGCTACACCTTC CASSLGKPGNGYTF
13 . TRBJ2-7 . TRBV7-9 TGTGCCAGCTCAAGGGGGGAAACCTACGAGCAGTACTTC CASSRGETYEQYF
15 few TRBJ2-7 TRBD1 TRBV9 TGTGCCAGCAGCGTAGATTCTGGGACAGCCTACGAGCAGTACTTC CASSVDSGTAYEQYF